This TCR beta chain was retrieved from a study of radiation and T cells in renal cell carcinoma. Study background: Nephrectomy followed 15 Gy stereotactic body radiation by 4 weeks. Notes on the study in general: From baseline, blood top tumor clonotypes peaked at 2 weeks post-radiation.

Worth noting for this clone: Antigen: not known.

Clones were read by immunoSEQ multiplex PCR, and TCRdb kept only the in-frame ones, dropping some. Here the sample spans tens of thousands of clones, 70% to 85% being singletons. Time point described: baseline pretreatment blood. Specified treatment: 15 Gy SBRT to primary tumor, nephrectomy 4 weeks later. The tumor was a clear cell renal cell carcinoma. The receptor was derived from a man aged 55 to 70 with renal cell carcinoma. The sample consisted of blood, taken from a patient whose treatment included radiotherapy and nephrectomy.

CDR3 amino acids: CATSRGGEGHGYTF. The CDR3 DNA sequence: TGTGCCACCAGCAGAGGGGGAGAAGGGCATGGCTACACCTTC. The chain couples TRBV15 to TRBJ1-2; no clear D gene. Per germline, CDR1 LNHNV and CDR2 YYDKDF (reference sequence). V shed 1 base and J shed 6 bases, with 12 bases lying between them. This CDR3 has 14 amino acids.